The 18 T cell receptor beta chains below all came from one sample that was sequenced in a study of blood T cell repertoires in COVID-19. TCRdb's copy holds only in-frame clones and misses some; the assay was immunoSEQ multiplex PCR. The sample consists of approximately 50,000 clones, under 95% of them appearing once. Sequencing input: peripheral blood. These receptors were taken from a human donor in a cohort sampled during active COVID-19.

J is TRBJ1-6 and V is TRBV5-1; TRBD1 is a possible D gene (5 bases). The CDR3 has 14 amino acids. V lost 0 bases and J lost 10, with 11 bases in between. The germline gives CDR1 SGHRS, CDR2 YFSETQ. The CDR3 nucleotides are TGCGCCAGCAGCTTGGAAGGGGATGCATCACCCCTCCACTTT. It is translated as CASSLEGDASPLHF.

This rearrangement joins TRBV2 to TRBJ2-6, with TRBD2 identical over 7 bases. The J segment lost 0 bases and the V segment lost 5 bases, leaving 10 bases of the junction unmatched. CDR1 and CDR2 (germline): SNHLY, FYNNEI. CDR3 length equals 18 residues. The CDR3 region has the DNA TGTGCCAGCAGTCCCCGGGGGGTGGCTAGCTCTGGGGCCAACGTCCTGACTTTC. Protein sequence: CASSPRGVASSGANVLTF.

This sequence joins TRBV5-1 and TRBJ2-1; 9 bases map to TRBD1. V was pared by 4 bases and J by 3 bases, with 8 bases of the junction left unmatched. The CDR3 spans 16 residues. The germline V gene encodes CDR1 SGHRS and CDR2 YFSETQ. The CDR3 sequence is CASSARGQGNYNEQFF. The CDR3 DNA is TGCGCCAGCAGCGCCCGGGGACAGGGTAACTACAATGAGCAGTTCTTC.

V is TRBV28 and J is TRBJ2-7; TRBD1 is a possible D gene (6 bases). Germline V gene data show CDR1 as MDHEN and CDR2 as SYDVKM. V was trimmed by 5 bases and J by 2 bases, leaving 13 bases between them. The CDR3 consists of 14 residues. The CDR3 spells CASSPSDRTYEQYF. The CDR3 DNA reads as TGTGCCAGCAGTCCCTCCGACAGGACCTACGAGCAGTACTTC. The complete variable domain, with remaining parts taken from reference TRBV28 and TRBJ2-7, reads DVKVTQSSRYLVKRTGEKVFLECVQDMDHENMFWYRQDPGLGLRLIYFSYDVKMKEKGDIPEGYSVSREKKERFSLILESASTNQTSMYLCASSPSDRTYEQYFGPGTRLTVT.

This chain uses TRBV30 with TRBJ2-1; weak D call: TRBD2 (6 bases). The CDR3 loop spans 15 amino acids. With 4 bases removed from V and 2 bases from J, the gap between germline ends came to 15 bases. Germline loops: CDR1 GTSNPN, CDR2 SVGIG (reference sequence). CDR3 nucleotides: TGTGCCTGGACGGAGGGTGGGTGGACCTACAATGAGCAGTTCTTC. It is translated as CAWTEGGWTYNEQFF.

The V gene is TRBV19, the J gene TRBJ2-1, with TRBD2 matching 9 bases. The ends lost 5 bases at V and 8 bases at J; junction bases unmatched: 16. Per germline, CDR1 LNHDA and CDR2 SQIVND (reference sequence). This CDR3 is 17 amino acids long. As DNA, the CDR3 is TGTGCCAGTAGTTGGGGTAGGGGGAGCGGGAGGTCGGATGAGCAGTTCTTC. This codes for CASSWGRGSGRSDEQFF.

V usage is TRBV19 and J usage is TRBJ1-5; D might be TRBD1 (6 bases). Trimming stripped 9 bases from V and 2 bases from J, with 20 bases between. CDR3 length: 16 amino acids. CDR1 and CDR2 from the germline V gene are LNHDA and SQIVND (reference sequence). CDR3: CASTSGGLSGNQPQHF. The DNA for the CDR3 is TGTGCCAGCACCAGCGGGGGGCTCAGTGGCAATCAGCCCCAGCATTTT.

Written as DNA, the CDR3 is TGTGCCAGCAGCTCCAGGACAGGGGATCGGAACACCATATATTTT. The encoded protein is CASSSRTGDRNTIYF. The genes are TRBV11-1 and TRBJ1-3; 9 nucleotides agree with TRBD1. Germline-derived CDR1 and CDR2 are SGHAT and FQDESV (reference sequence). CDR3 size: 15 residues. J gave up 7 bases and V 4 bases, and 8 bases lay outside the gene matches.

The chain joins TRBV7-3 to TRBJ2-5, with 9 bases lining up with TRBD2. The CDR3 length is 15 residues. The V gene's germline CDR1 is SGHTA and CDR2 FQGTGA. V trimming: 4 bases; J trimming: 2 bases; junction bases outside the gene matches: 5. In DNA, the CDR3 is TGTGCCAGCAGCTCCTCGGGACTAGCTCAAGAGACCCAGTACTTC. It encodes CASSSSGLAQETQYF.

The CDR3 here is CASSTRFDGTDTQYF. DNA for the CDR3: TGTGCCAGTAGCACTAGATTCGACGGGACAGATACGCAGTATTTT. The chain has TRBV19 and TRBJ2-3, with D tentatively TRBD2 (5 bases). This CDR3 has 15 amino acids. V lost 6 bases to trimming and J lost 3 bases, with 16 bases between them. CDR1 and CDR2 (germline): LNHDA, SQIVND (reference sequence).

This rearrangement joins TRBV7-9 to TRBJ2-7, with a tentative D call TRBD2 (6 bases). This CDR3 has 15 residues. The V and J ends lost 5 bases and 0 bases respectively, with 14 bases between them. Per germline, CDR1 SEHNR and CDR2 FQNEAQ (reference sequence). This CDR3 is CASSRLASTSYEQYF. CDR3 nucleotides: TGTGCCAGCAGCCGGCTAGCGTCTACCTCCTACGAGCAGTACTTC.

The CDR3 spells CATRFGMGDEQFF. As DNA, the CDR3 is TGTGCCACCAGATTCGGGATGGGCGATGAGCAGTTCTTC. This chain links TRBV24-1 with TRBJ2-1, with a tentative D call TRBD2 (5 bases). CDR1 and CDR2 (germline): KGHDR, SFDVKD. The CDR3 loop spans 13 amino acids. V was shortened by 7 bases and J by 8 bases, with 14 bases between the two germline ends.

The V call is TRBV13, the J call TRBJ2-1; 9 bases map to TRBD2. Germline V gene data show CDR1 as PRHDT and CDR2 as FYEKMQ (reference sequence). After removal of 0 bases from V and 4 bases from J, the junction contained 13 bases not matched to a gene. CDR3 length: 19 residues. The CDR3 sequence: CASSLGLRLAVKPYNEQFF. CDR3 in DNA: TGTGCCAGCAGCTTAGGTCTCCGACTAGCGGTTAAACCTTACAATGAGCAGTTCTTC.

The V call is TRBV19, the J call TRBJ1-1, with TRBD1 as a possible D gene (5 bases). V lost 3 bases to trimming and J lost 3 bases, with 11 bases between them. The CDR3 is 14 residues long. Looked up from germline, CDR1 is LNHDA and CDR2 is SQIVND (reference sequence). Here the CDR3 reads CASSIQGGDTEAFF. The CDR3 bases are TGTGCCAGTAGTATTCAGGGAGGGGACACTGAAGCTTTCTTT.

This chain connects TRBV6-5 to TRBJ2-2; D is ambiguous. Germline V gene sequence: CDR1 MNHEY, CDR2 SVGAGI. Trimming removed 10 bases at V and 5 bases at J, with 14 bases between. The CDR3 length is 13 residues. The CDR3 nucleotides read TGTGCCACCCAGGTAGTCGGAACCGGGGAGCTGTTTTTT. It encodes CATQVVGTGELFF.

This clone was seen a single time. The rearrangement uses TRBV25-1 and TRBJ1-4; 8 bases agree with TRBD1. J was trimmed by 5 bases and V by 2 bases; bases with no gene match: 4. Per germline, CDR1 MGHDK and CDR2 SYGVNS. The CDR3 runs 15 residues. The chain's CDR3 is CASSEGQGLNEKLFF. DNA of the CDR3: TGTGCCAGCAGTGAAGGACAGGGCCTAAATGAAAAACTGTTTTTT.

As regards this clone: At one of its ends the junction is not consistent with the germline gene, which may arise from a read error. V and J are TRBV28 and TRBJ2-7; D is possibly TRBD1 (6 bases). The germline CDR1 and CDR2 sequences are MDHEN and SYDVKM. CDR3 length: 14 residues. CDR3 in amino acids: CASSLSQGYHQSNF. Here the CDR3 DNA reads TGTGCCAGCAGTTTATCACAGGGTTATCACCAGTCAAATTTC.

V and J are TRBV4-2 and TRBJ2-2; a possible D gene is TRBD2 (5 bases). V gave up 3 bases and J gave up 5 bases, with 16 bases separating them. CDR3 length: 16 amino acids. Germline CDR1 is LGHNA and CDR2 is YNFKEQ. The CDR3 DNA follows: TGTGCCAGCAGCCAGGGAGCTGGAGGCCTAACCGGGGAGCTGTTTTTT. Translated, it gives CASSQGAGGLTGELFF.